This T cell receptor (beta chain) emerged from a study of blood T cell repertoires in COVID-19. This CDR3 has 15 amino acids. V lost 1 base and J 4 bases, leaving 13 bases between the germline ends. The germline gives CDR1 LNHDA, CDR2 SQIVND (reference sequence). The table came from immunoSEQ multiplex PCR; TCRdb's copy has only in-frame clones and leaves some out. The table lists around 470,000 clones, approximately 89% of them singletons. Input material: peripheral blood. The source is a man younger than 30 with COVID-19, enrolled during active disease. The chain uses TRBV19 and TRBJ1-1; D is unclear. CDR3 in DNA: TGTGCCAGTAGTATAGCCGGTCAATTCGTCACTGAAGCTTTCTTT. It codes for CASSIAGQFVTEAFF.